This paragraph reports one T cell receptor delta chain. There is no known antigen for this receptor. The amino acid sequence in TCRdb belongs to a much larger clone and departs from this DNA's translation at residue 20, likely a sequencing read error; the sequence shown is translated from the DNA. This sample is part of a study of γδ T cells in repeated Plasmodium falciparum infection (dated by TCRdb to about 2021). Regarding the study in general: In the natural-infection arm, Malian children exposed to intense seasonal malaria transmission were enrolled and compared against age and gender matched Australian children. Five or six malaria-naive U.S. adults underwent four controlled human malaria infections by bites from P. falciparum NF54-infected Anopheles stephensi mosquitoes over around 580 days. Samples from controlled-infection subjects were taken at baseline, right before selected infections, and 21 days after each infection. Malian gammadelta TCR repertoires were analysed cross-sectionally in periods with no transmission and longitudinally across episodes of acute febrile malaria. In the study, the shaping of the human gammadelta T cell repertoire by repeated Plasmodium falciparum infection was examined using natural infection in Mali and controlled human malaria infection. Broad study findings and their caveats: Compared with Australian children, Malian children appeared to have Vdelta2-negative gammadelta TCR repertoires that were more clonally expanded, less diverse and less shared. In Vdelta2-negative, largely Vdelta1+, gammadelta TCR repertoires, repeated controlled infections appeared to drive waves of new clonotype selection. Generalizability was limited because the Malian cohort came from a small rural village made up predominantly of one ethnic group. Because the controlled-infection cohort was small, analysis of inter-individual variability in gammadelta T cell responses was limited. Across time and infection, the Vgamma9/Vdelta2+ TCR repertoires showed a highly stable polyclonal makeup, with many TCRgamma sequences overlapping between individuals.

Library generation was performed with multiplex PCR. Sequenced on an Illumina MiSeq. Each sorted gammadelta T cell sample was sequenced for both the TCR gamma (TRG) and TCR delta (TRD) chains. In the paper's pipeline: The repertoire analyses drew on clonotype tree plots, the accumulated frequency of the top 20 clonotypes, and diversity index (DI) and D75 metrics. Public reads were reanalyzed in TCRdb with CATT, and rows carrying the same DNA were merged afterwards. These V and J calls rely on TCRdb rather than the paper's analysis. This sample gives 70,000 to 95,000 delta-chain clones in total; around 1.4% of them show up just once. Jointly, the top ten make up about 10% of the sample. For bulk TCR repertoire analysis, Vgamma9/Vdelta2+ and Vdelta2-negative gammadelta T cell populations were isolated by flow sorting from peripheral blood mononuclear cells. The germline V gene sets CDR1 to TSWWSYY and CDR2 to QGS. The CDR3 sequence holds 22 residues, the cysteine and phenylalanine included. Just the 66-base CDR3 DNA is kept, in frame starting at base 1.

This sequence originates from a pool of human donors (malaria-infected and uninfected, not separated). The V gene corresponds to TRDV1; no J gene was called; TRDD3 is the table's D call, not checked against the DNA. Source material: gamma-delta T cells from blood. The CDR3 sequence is CALGERANRSNWGRCFTDKHIF. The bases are TGTGCTCTTGGGGAACGCGCCAACAGGTCCAACTGGGGCCGATGCTTCACCGATAAACACATCTTT.